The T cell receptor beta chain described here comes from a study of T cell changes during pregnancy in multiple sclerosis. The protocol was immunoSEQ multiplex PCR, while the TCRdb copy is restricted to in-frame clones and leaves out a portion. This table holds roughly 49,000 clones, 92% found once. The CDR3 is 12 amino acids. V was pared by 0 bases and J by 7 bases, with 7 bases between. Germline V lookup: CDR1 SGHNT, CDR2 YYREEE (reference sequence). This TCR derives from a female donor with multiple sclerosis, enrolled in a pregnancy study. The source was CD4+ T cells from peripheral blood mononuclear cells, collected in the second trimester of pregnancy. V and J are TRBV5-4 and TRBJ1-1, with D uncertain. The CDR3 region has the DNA TGTGCCAGCAGCTTGGGGAGAGGTGAAGCTTTCTTT. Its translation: CASSLGRGEAFF.